These 26 T cell receptor beta chains came from one sample sequenced in a study of early T cells in non-severe SARS-CoV-2 infection. TCRdb re-analysed the 5' RACE reads in MiXCR, keeping a single row per CDR3 protein. The sample includes tens of thousands of distinct CDR3 sequences, 10% to 15% of them seen just once. Sequenced: whole blood. The receptors derive from an adult who was a healthcare worker with PCR-confirmed SARS-CoV-2 infection or an uninfected control (not recorded which).

At least ten counts were recorded for this clonotype. V gene TRBV24-1 combines with J gene TRBJ2-5; D not resolved. This CDR3 contains 12 residues. Germline assignment: CDR1 KGHDR and CDR2 SFDVKD. V was pared by 1 base and J by 6 bases, with 5 bases between. The CDR3, as DNA: TGTGCCACCAGTGATTTTTCGCAGACCCAGTACTTC. Amino acid sequence: CATSDFSQTQYF.

This clonotype has at least ten counts. The rearrangement joins TRBV7-9 to TRBJ2-5, with a possible D match to TRBD2 (6 bases). This CDR3 region has 14 residues. Germline V CDR1 and CDR2: SEHNR, FQNEAQ (reference sequence). V dropped 0 bases and J dropped 1 base, with 6 bases sitting between them. The DNA of the CDR3 is TGTGCCAGCAGCTTAGCCGGGGGCCAAGAGACCCAGTACTTC. Amino acids: CASSLAGGQETQYF.

The rearrangement uses TRBV30 and TRBJ1-4, with a possible D match to TRBD1 (6 bases). The CDR3 is 14 residues long. The germline gives CDR1 GTSNPN, CDR2 SVGIG (reference sequence). V was clipped by 1 base and J by 6 bases, with 12 bases between them. CDR3: CAWSEWGRDEKLFF. DNA for the CDR3: TGTGCCTGGAGTGAATGGGGGCGGGATGAAAAACTGTTTTTT. Variable domain in full (rest from reference TRBV30 and TRBJ1-4): SQTIHQWPATLVQPVGSPLSLECTVEGTSNPNLYWYRQAAGRGLQLLFYSVGIGQISSEVPQNLSASRPQDRQFILSSKKLLLSDSGFYLCAWSEWGRDEKLFFGSGTQLSVL.

This chain connects TRBV5-4 to TRBJ2-3; TRBD2 agrees at 12 bases. CDR3 length equals 16 residues. V gave up 1 base and J gave up 6 bases; unmatched junction bases: 6. Per germline, CDR1 SGHNT and CDR2 YYREEE (reference sequence). CDR3 in amino acids: CASSLRLAGGEDTQYF. The CDR3 nucleotides read TGTGCCAGCAGCTTGCGGCTAGCGGGAGGGGAGGATACGCAGTATTTT.

V usage is TRBV4-1 and J usage is TRBJ2-2; 8 bases are shared with TRBD2. In germline, CDR1 is MGHRA, CDR2 YSYEKL. CDR3 length: 17 residues. V shed 0 bases and J 6 bases; nucleotides not matched to a gene: 9. The CDR3 spells CASSQDRSGSRPGELFF. In DNA, the CDR3 is TGCGCCAGCAGCCAAGATAGGAGCGGGAGTAGACCCGGGGAGCTGTTTTTT.

The CDR3 nucleotides are TGTGCCAGCAGTAGCATGCCATCAAAGGTCAAAAACATTCAGTACTTC. This gives the protein CASSSMPSKVKNIQYF. This sequence joins TRBV28 and TRBJ2-4; D uncertain. Trimming pared 5 bases from V and 3 bases from J, leaving 17 bases between. The CDR3 has 16 residues. The germline gives CDR1 MDHEN, CDR2 SYDVKM.

This clonotype appeared many times. J is TRBJ2-1 and V is TRBV6-1; 9 positions match TRBD1. With V trimmed by 7 bases and J by 8 bases, 9 bases remained unmatched. Germline CDR1 MNHNS, CDR2 SASEGT. CDR3 size: 14 residues. The CDR3 region is CASTTGGQIDEQFF. DNA of the CDR3: TGTGCCAGCACCACAGGGGGCCAGATCGATGAGCAGTTCTTC.

This chain uses TRBV7-2 with TRBJ2-7, with D possibly being TRBD1 or TRBD2 (5 bases each). Germline V CDR1 and CDR2: SGHTA, FQGNSA. V gave up 9 bases and J gave up 6 bases, with 21 bases separating them. The CDR3 length is 14 residues. This chain's CDR3 is CASRSAVGAGEQYF. Written as DNA, the CDR3 is TGTGCCAGTCGCTCGGCCGTAGGGGCGGGCGAGCAGTACTTC.

This clonotype was observed many times. The chain carries TRBV13 and TRBJ1-1, with 7 bases aligning to TRBD1. The germline V gene has CDR1 PRHDT and CDR2 FYEKMQ (reference sequence). V lost 0 bases, J lost 1 base, and 2 bases stayed unmatched. This CDR3 contains 15 residues. DNA of the CDR3: TGTGCCAGCAGCTTAGGAGAGGGGGCGAACACTGAAGCTTTCTTT. Its translation is CASSLGEGANTEAFF.

Concerning this clonotype itself: A much larger clone differs from this one at a single base, so this may be a read error. V usage is TRBV5-1 and J usage is TRBJ2-2, with D unclear. Germline V gene lookup returns CDR1 SGHRS and CDR2 YFSETQ. The length of the CDR3 is 12 residues. V shed 3 bases and J shed 8 bases, with 8 bases lying between them. The CDR3 is CASSSAGGELFF. The CDR3 DNA follows: TGCGCCAGCAGCTCTGCTGGAGGGGAGCTGTTTTTT.

This clonotype has at least ten counts. The rearrangement uses TRBV20-1 and TRBJ2-7; TRBD1 matches 10 bases. In germline, CDR1 is DFQATT, CDR2 SNEGSKA (reference sequence). Trimming took 6 bases from V and 1 from J; bases not matched to a gene: 3. CDR3 length: 13 residues. The CDR3 sequence: CSARTGGSYEQYF. The DNA of the CDR3 is TGCAGTGCGCGGACAGGGGGATCCTACGAGCAGTACTTC.

This clonotype was seen many times. A junction boundary mismatches the germline segment, possibly from a read error. The genes are TRBV6-6 and TRBJ1-3; D remains unclear. Per germline, CDR1 MNHNY and CDR2 SVGAGI (reference sequence). The CDR3 loop spans 14 amino acids. The CDR3 reads CASTPQVSENTIYF. DNA of the CDR3: TGTGCCAGCACCCCCCAGGTCTCTGAAAACACCATATATTTT.

The chain has TRBV7-2 and TRBJ2-1; D is possibly TRBD1 or TRBD2 (5 bases each). With 1 base removed from V and 13 bases from J, the gap between germline ends came to 11 bases. There are 12 residues in the CDR3. Germline loops: CDR1 SGHTA, CDR2 FQGNSA. The CDR3: CASSLVGVVQFF. The CDR3 DNA sequence: TGTGCCAGCAGCTTAGTGGGGGTGGTCCAGTTCTTC.

Here the CDR3 DNA reads TGTGCCAGCAGCTTTCAGGGCACTGAAGCTTTCTTT. This encodes CASSFQGTEAFF. V and J are TRBV7-2 and TRBJ1-1; D may be TRBD1 (5 bases). The V end was cut by 3 bases, the J end by 4 bases, with 6 bases between. The CDR3 length is 12 residues. CDR1 and CDR2 from the germline V gene are SGHTA and FQGNSA. Filled out from reference TRBV7-2 and TRBJ1-1, the complete variable domain reads GAGVSQSPSNKVTEKGKDVELRCDPISGHTALYWYRQSLGQGLEFLIYFQGNSAPDKSGLPSDRFSAERTGGSVSTLTIQRTQQEDSAVYLCASSFQGTEAFFGQGTRLTVV.

The gene calls are TRBV29-1 and TRBJ1-1; D is perhaps TRBD1 (6 bases). Germline V gene lookup returns CDR1 SQVTM and CDR2 ANQGSEA. The CDR3 is 13 residues long. The V end lost 2 bases, the J end lost 5 bases, and 12 bases lay between the germline ends. Here the CDR3 DNA reads TGCAGCGTTGAAAACAGGGACGGAACTGAAGCTTTCTTT. It codes for CSVENRDGTEAFF.

This clonotype turned up a few times. V is TRBV4-1 and J is TRBJ2-2; the D gene is possibly TRBD1 (5 bases). This CDR3 contains 15 residues. V dropped 4 bases and J dropped 1 base, with 10 bases sitting between them. Germline loops: CDR1 MGHRA, CDR2 YSYEKL. CDR3 amino acids: CASSPQTENTGELFF. The CDR3, as DNA: TGCGCCAGCAGCCCCCAGACAGAGAACACCGGGGAGCTGTTTTTT.

With respect to this clonotype: A read error is possible here, since a much larger clone lies one base away. The V call is TRBV19, the J call TRBJ2-1, with a weak D call TRBD2 (5 bases). This CDR3 has 17 residues. Germline assignment: CDR1 LNHDA and CDR2 SQIVND (reference sequence). Trimming left V 4 bases short and J 4 bases short, with 20 bases between. The CDR3 bases are TGTGCCAGTAGTAGTAGGGAACTAGGCCATAATTACAATGAGCAGTTCTTC. Protein sequence: CASSSRELGHNYNEQFF.

This clonotype was counted ten times or more. The chain carries TRBV2 and TRBJ2-3; 7 bases fit TRBD2. This CDR3 is built from 12 residues. Trimming removed 7 bases from V and 6 bases from J; junction bases left unmatched: 4. The germline CDR1 and CDR2 sequences are SNHLY and FYNNEI. In DNA form, the CDR3 reads TGTGCCAGCAAGGGGAGGGCCGATACGCAGTATTTT. Translating it yields CASKGRADTQYF.

The chain is built from TRBV5-1 and TRBJ1-1; D is unclear. Germline loops: CDR1 SGHRS, CDR2 YFSETQ. CDR3 length: 16 amino acids. V shed 0 bases and J shed 0 bases, with 12 bases lying between them. The CDR3 nucleotides read TGCGCCAGCAGCTTGGCCCCGCCGGTCATGAACACTGAAGCTTTCTTT. Protein product: CASSLAPPVMNTEAFF.

Only a few counts were recorded for this clonotype. This chain connects TRBV20-1 to TRBJ1-1, with D tentatively TRBD1 (6 bases). CDR3 length: 11 residues. Germline CDR1 DFQATT, CDR2 SNEGSKA (reference sequence). Trimming left V 5 bases short and J 11 bases short, with 15 bases between. CDR3 region: CSARDTGRAFF. The CDR3 DNA reads TGCAGTGCTCGGGACACGGGCAGGGCTTTCTTT.

This clonotype has ten or more counts. J is TRBJ2-3 and V is TRBV5-1; 8 nucleotides match TRBD2. CDR1 and CDR2 (germline): SGHRS, YFSETQ. V was clipped by 4 bases and J by 1 base; unmatched bases: 8. The CDR3 spans 16 residues. The CDR3 spells CASSPGGLGGTDTQYF. CDR3 bases: TGCGCCAGCAGCCCGGGGGGACTAGGGGGCACAGATACGCAGTATTTT.

This clonotype has a handful of counts. The V call is TRBV28, the J call TRBJ1-1; TRBD1 is a possible D gene (6 bases). V was trimmed by 7 bases and J by 1 base, leaving 13 bases between them. The CDR3 extends over 14 amino acids. Germline V gene sequence: CDR1 MDHEN, CDR2 SYDVKM. The CDR3 DNA is TGTGCCAGCAAGCTGCAGGGGCAGAACACTGAAGCTTTCTTT. Amino acid sequence: CASKLQGQNTEAFF.

This clonotype has just a few counts. This sequence joins TRBV2 and TRBJ2-7, with TRBD1 identical over 7 bases. Unmatched junction bases numbered 9, after V lost 2 bases and J lost 2 bases. Germline CDR1 reads SNHLY; CDR2 reads FYNNEI. This CDR3 region has 16 residues. The CDR3 sequence: CASSEPGDRPTYEQYF. As DNA, the CDR3 is TGTGCCAGCAGTGAACCTGGGGACAGACCCACCTACGAGCAGTACTTC.

This clonotype appeared a few times. DNA of the CDR3: TGTGCCAGCAGTTACTCCTCCGGGGGGTTCAACGAGCAGTACTTC. Its protein product is CASSYSSGGFNEQYF. This rearrangement joins TRBV6-5 to TRBJ2-7, with TRBD2 matching over 7 bases. Germline assignment: CDR1 MNHEY and CDR2 SVGAGI. This CDR3 has 15 amino acids. The trim removed 0 bases at V and 5 bases at J, leaving 7 bases unmatched.

As for this clonotype: The conserved phenylalanine or tryptophan normally closing the CDR3 is absent here, so this likely arose from a read error. V is TRBV6-5 and J is TRBJ1-1, with TRBD1 as a possible D gene (5 bases). The germline V gene has CDR1 MNHEY and CDR2 SVGAGI. Trimming took 6 bases from V and 3 from J, leaving 14 bases between them. The CDR3 loop spans 14 amino acids. As DNA, the CDR3 is TGTGCCAGCAGAACGGGGGACGGGTACACTGAAGCTTTCTCT. Protein sequence: CASRTGDGYTEAFS.

This clonotype was found many times. The gene calls are TRBV6-1 and TRBJ1-5; D gene uncertain. With 3 bases removed from V and 9 bases from J, the gap between germline ends came to 6 bases. From germline, CDR1 is MNHNS and CDR2 SASEGT. The CDR3 is made up of 11 amino acids. DNA for the CDR3: TGTGCCAGCAGTGACCGCCGGCCCCAGCATTTT. Protein product: CASSDRRPQHF.